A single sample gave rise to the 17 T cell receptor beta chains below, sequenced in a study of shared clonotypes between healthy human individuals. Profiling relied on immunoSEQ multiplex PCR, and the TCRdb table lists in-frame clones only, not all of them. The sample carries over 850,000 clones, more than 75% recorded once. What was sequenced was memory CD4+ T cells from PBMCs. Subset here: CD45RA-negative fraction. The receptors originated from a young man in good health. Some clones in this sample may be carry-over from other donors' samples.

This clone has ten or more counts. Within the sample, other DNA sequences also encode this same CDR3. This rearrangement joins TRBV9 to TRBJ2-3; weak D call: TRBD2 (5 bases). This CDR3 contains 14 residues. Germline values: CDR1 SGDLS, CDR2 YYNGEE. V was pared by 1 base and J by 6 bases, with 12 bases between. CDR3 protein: CASSVRYGGDTQYF. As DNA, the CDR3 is TGTGCCAGCAGCGTAAGGTACGGAGGTGATACGCAGTATTTT.

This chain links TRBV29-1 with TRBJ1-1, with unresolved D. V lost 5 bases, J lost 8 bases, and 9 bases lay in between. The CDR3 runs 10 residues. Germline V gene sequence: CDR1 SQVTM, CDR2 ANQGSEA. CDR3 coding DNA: TGCAGCGTTTGGGTTAGAGAAGCTTTCTTT. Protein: CSVWVREAFF.

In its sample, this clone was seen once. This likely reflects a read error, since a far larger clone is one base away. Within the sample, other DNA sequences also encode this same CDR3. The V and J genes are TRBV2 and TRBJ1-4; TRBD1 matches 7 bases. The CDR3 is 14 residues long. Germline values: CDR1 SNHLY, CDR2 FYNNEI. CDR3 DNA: TGTGCCAGCAGCGGAGGACAGGCTTGGGGAAAACTGTTCTTT. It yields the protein CASSGGQAWGKLFF.

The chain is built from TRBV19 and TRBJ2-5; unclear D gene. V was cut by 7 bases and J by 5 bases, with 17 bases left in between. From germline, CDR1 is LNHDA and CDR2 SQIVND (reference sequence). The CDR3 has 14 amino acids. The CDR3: CASTLTRSSETQYF. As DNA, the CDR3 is TGTGCCAGTACCTTGACACGATCCTCTGAGACCCAGTACTTC.

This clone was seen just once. CDR3 nucleotides: TGTGCCAGCACTCGGGTATCTGAAGCTTTCTTT. It specifies CASTRVSEAFF. This chain connects TRBV2 to TRBJ1-1, with D hard to call. V was pared by 7 bases and J by 6 bases, with 9 bases between. Germline V lookup: CDR1 SNHLY, CDR2 FYNNEI. This CDR3 region has 11 residues.

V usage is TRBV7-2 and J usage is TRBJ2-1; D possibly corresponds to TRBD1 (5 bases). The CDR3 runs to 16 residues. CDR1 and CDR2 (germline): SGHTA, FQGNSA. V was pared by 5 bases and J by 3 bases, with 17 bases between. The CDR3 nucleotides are TGTGCCAGCAGCCCTGCTGGACATACCAACTACAATGAGCAGTTCTTC. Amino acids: CASSPAGHTNYNEQFF.

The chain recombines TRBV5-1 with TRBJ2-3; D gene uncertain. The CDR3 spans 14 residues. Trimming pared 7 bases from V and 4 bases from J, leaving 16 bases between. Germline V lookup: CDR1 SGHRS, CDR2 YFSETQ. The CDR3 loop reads CASGPSVAADTQYF. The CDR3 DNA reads TGCGCCAGCGGCCCTTCTGTGGCGGCAGATACGCAGTATTTT.

CDR3 sequence reads: CASSRQGPNIQYF. The CDR3 DNA reads TGTGCCAGCAGCAGACAGGGTCCAAACATTCAGTACTTC. The chain couples TRBV27 to TRBJ2-4, with 7 nucleotides matching TRBD1. This CDR3 spans 13 amino acids. Germline assignment: CDR1 MNHEY and CDR2 SMNVEV (reference sequence). The trim removed 6 bases at V and 6 bases at J, leaving 5 bases unmatched.

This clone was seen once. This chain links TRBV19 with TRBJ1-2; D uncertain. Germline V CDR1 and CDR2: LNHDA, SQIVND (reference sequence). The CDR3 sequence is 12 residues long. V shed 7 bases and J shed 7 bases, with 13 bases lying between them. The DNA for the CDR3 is TGTGCCAGTAAGCTCCGCGGCAGTGGCTACACCTTC. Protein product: CASKLRGSGYTF.

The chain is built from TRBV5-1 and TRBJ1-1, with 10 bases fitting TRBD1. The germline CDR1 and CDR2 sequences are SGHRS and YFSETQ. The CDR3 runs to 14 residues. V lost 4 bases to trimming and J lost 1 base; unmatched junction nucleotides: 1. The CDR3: CASSRTGGNTEAFF. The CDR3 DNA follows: TGCGCCAGCAGCAGGACAGGGGGGAACACTGAAGCTTTCTTT. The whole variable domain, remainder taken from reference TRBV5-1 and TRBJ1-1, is KAGVTQTPRYLIKTRGQQVTLSCSPISGHRSVSWYQQTPGQGLQFLFEYFSETQRNKGNFPGRFSGRQFSNSRSEMNVSTLELGDSALYLCASSRTGGNTEAFFGQGTRLTVV.

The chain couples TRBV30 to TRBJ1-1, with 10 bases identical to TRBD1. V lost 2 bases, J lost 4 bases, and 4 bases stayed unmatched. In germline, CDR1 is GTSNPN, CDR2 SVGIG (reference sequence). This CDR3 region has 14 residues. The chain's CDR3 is CAWSLRQGATEAFF. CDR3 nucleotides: TGTGCCTGGAGTCTCCGACAGGGGGCCACTGAAGCTTTCTTT.

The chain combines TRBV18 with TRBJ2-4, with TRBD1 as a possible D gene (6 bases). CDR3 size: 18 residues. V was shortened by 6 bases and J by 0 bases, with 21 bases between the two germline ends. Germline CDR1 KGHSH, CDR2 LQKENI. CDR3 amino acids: CASSEARGRPLAKNIQYF. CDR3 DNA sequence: TGTGCCAGCTCCGAAGCTAGGGGGAGACCCTTAGCCAAAAACATTCAGTACTTC.

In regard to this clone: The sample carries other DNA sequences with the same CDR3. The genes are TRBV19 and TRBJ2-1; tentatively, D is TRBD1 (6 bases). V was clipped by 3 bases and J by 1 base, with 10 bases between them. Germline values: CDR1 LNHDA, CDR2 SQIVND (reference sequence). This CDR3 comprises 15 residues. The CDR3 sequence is CASSIDRSSYNEQFF. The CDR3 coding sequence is TGTGCCAGTAGTATCGACAGGAGTTCCTACAATGAGCAGTTCTTC.

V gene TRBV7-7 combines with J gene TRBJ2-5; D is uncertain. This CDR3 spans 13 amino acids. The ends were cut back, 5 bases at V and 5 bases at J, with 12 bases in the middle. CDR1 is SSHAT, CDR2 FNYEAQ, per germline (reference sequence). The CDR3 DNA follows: TGTGCCAGCAGCCCCGGGTCCTCGGAGACCCAGTACTTC. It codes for CASSPGSSETQYF.

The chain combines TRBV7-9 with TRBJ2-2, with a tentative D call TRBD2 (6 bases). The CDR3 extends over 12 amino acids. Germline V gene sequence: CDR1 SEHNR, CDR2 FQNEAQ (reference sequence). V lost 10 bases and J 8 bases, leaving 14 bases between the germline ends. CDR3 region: CATSRERGELFF. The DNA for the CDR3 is TGTGCCACCTCCCGGGAGCGGGGGGAGCTGTTTTTT. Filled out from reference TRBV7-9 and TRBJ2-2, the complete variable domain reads DTGVSQNPRHKITKRGQNVTFRCDPISEHNRLYWYRQTLGQGPEFLTYFQNEAQLEKSRLLSDRFSAERPKGSFSTLEIQRTEQGDSAMYLCATSRERGELFFGEGSRLTVL.

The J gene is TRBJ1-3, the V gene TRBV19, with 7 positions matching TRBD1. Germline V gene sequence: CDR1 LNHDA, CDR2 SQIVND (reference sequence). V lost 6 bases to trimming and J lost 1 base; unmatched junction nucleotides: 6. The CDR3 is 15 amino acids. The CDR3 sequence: CASSRGGSSGNTIYF. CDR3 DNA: TGTGCCAGTAGCAGGGGGGGGTCGTCTGGAAACACCATATATTTT.

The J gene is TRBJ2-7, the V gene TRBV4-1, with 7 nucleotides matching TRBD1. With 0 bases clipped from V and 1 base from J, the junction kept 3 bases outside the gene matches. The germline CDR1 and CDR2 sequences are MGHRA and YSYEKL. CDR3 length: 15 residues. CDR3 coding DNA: TGCGCCAGCAGCCAAGAAAGGGGGCCGTCCTACGAGCAGTACTTC. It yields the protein CASSQERGPSYEQYF.